The clone carrying this T cell receptor (beta chain) has more than one count but fewer than ten. The data stem from a study of sequential checkpoint blockade in melanoma. Study details: Arm A got nivolumab then ipilimumab; arm B the reverse, 1:1. After nivolumab or ipilimumab alone, about 22 patients had week-13 rebiopsies. Both treatment sequences were followed by maintenance nivolumab.

Assay used: immunoSEQ multiplex PCR; TCRdb lists only in-frame clones, some missing. The sample shows some 600 clones, 24% of them seen only once. Treatment given: randomized to nivolumab then ipilimumab (arm A) or the reverse (arm B). DNA-damaging chemotherapy had not been given to any patient beforehand. This CDR3 is 16 amino acids long. Here the sequenced sample was tumor tissue (inferred from file names), taken from a patient given nivolumab and ipilimumab in sequence. This receptor was taken from a human donor with melanoma. This chain joins TRBV7-5 and TRBJ2-1; the table names TRBD2, a call not compared with the DNA. TRBV7-5 is a known pseudogene. DNA for the CDR3: TGTGCCAGCAGCTCCGTAGGGGGGGCGCTTTCGAATGAGCAGTTCTTC. Encoded protein: CASSSVGGALSNEQFF.